This entry is about one TCR beta chain. This sample was included in a study of blood T cell repertoires in COVID-19. Study-wide context: Samples of COVID-19 (acute and convalescent) were obtained from the United States, Italy and Spain.

The germline CDR1 and CDR2 sequences are SGHRS and YFSETQ. V lost 0 bases to trimming and J lost 3 bases, with 9 bases between them. This CDR3 contains 14 residues. Participants reported their clinical history, and cohort assignment relied on those reports. Each recovered donor of Cohort 3 presented with two negative PCRs, clearance, or symptom resolution. In the authors' methods: How many nucleated cells were present was estimated from reference gene primer amplification. Data came from immunoSEQ multiplex PCR; TCRdb stores just in-frame clones and leaves some out. V and J calls and clone size follow that table, whereas D and trimming were derived from the DNA. The profile shows fewer than 300,000 clones, around 90% of them singletons.

The specimen was PBMCs or T cells enriched from blood (not recorded which). The chain recombines TRBV5-1 with TRBJ2-5; tentative D call: TRBD2 (6 bases). The clonotype comes from a young woman who had recovered from COVID-19. The CDR3 loop is CASSLALAEETQYF. In nucleotides, the CDR3 is TGCGCCAGCAGCTTGGCCTTAGCGGAAGAGACCCAGTACTTC.